These T cell receptor beta chains were read from a single sample in a study of T-cell reconstitution after alpha-beta-depleted transplantation in children. A single record per CDR3 protein comes from TCRdb applying MiXCR to the PCR reads. This sample carries roughly 170,000 distinct CDR3 sequences, 6.5% to 7.5% of them seen once, and the ten largest clones take around 3.1%. The sample in question was PBMCs from the stem cell graft donor, obtained from the stem cell graft. Receptors were obtained from a human donor who donated a stem cell graft to a child with Wiskott-Aldrich syndrome. The CDR3 runs from the conserved cysteine through the conserved F or W. A D gene is named only where the DNA matches it firmly. Where a row states a size, it is once, few, many or the class of an expanded clone; other rows omit it.

V,length,J,size,D,CDR3,DNA
TRBV19,20,TRBJ2-2,-,TRBD2,CASSYPRGPGLAANTGELFF,TGTGCCAGTAGTTACCCAAGGGGGCCGGGACTAGCGGCGAACACCGGGGAGCTGTTTTTT
TRBV4-1,16,TRBJ1-6,many,TRBD1,CASSLRTGGSNSPLHF,TGCGCCAGCAGCCTACGGACAGGGGGGAGTAATTCACCCCTCCACTTT
TRBV30,14,TRBJ2-4,many,-,CAWSVGHSKNIQYF,TGTGCCTGGAGTGTAGGACACTCGAAAAACATTCAGTACTTC
TRBV6-5,17,TRBJ1-5,many,TRBD1,CASSKSGGGEGNQPQHF,TGTGCCAGCTCGAAGTCAGGGGGAGGAGAGGGCAATCAGCCCCAGCATTTT
TRBV5-1,13,TRBJ2-1,few,TRBD1,CASSGTGVDEQFF,TGCGCCAGCAGCGGGACAGGGGTGGATGAGCAGTTCTTC
TRBV24-1,8,TRBJ2-1,many,-,CATNEQFF,TGTGCCACCAATGAGCAGTTCTTC
TRBV20-1,14,TRBJ2-7,many,-,CSASESHIGYEQYF,TGCAGTGCTAGTGAGTCCCACATTGGTTACGAGCAGTACTTC
TRBV20-1,13,TRBJ2-3,many,-,CSKAEARTDTQYF,TGCAGTAAAGCGGAGGCCAGGACAGATACGCAGTATTTT
TRBV3-1,18,TRBJ2-4,many,-,CASSQAYKSSDRKNIQYF,TGTGCCAGCAGCCAAGCCTACAAATCCTCAGACCGGAAAAACATTCAGTACTTC
TRBV28,13,TRBJ2-5,few,-,CASSGQPQETQYF,TGTGCCAGCAGTGGCCAGCCCCAAGAGACCCAGTACTTC
TRBV6-5,15,TRBJ2-7,many,-,CASSATTGTPYEQYF,TGTGCCAGCAGCGCCACAACAGGGACCCCCTACGAGCAGTACTTC
TRBV6-2/TRBV6-3,13,TRBJ2-2,many,-,CASSSVVTGELFF,TGTGCCAGCAGTTCAGTAGTCACCGGGGAGCTGTTTTTT
TRBV20-1,15,TRBJ2-7,many,TRBD2,CSARDWREDGFVQYF,TGCAGTGCTAGAGATTGGCGGGAGGACGGGTTTGTGCAGTACTTC
TRBV5-1,15,TRBJ1-1,-,-,CASSLEISGNTEAFF,TGCGCCAGCAGCTTGGAGATCTCGGGAAACACTGAAGCTTTCTTT
TRBV4-3,16,TRBJ2-4,many,-,CASSQDGALAKNIQYF,TGCGCCAGCAGCCAAGATGGGGCGTTAGCCAAAAACATTCAGTACTTC
TRBV6-2/TRBV6-3,16,TRBJ2-1,many,-,CASRHLRASSYNEQFF,TGTGCCAGCAGGCACTTGCGAGCGAGCTCCTACAATGAGCAGTTCTTC
TRBV25-1,14,TRBJ2-2,many,-,CASSGLVETGELFF,TGTGCCAGCAGTGGCCTAGTGGAGACCGGGGAGCTGTTTTTT
TRBV5-1,14,TRBJ2-1,few,-,CASSLLGRDNEQFF,TGCGCCAGCAGCCTGCTGGGCCGAGACAATGAGCAGTTCTTC
TRBV7-9,17,TRBJ1-2,-,TRBD1,CASSSIPGQGVLRGYTF,TGTGCCAGCAGCTCAATCCCGGGACAGGGGGTCTTGCGGGGCTACACCTTC
TRBV5-1,13,TRBJ2-5,-,-,CASIPTGQETQYF,TGCGCCAGCATCCCGACAGGACAAGAGACCCAGTACTTC
TRBV20-1,13,TRBJ2-7,many,-,CSGWVAAGYEQYF,TGCAGTGGGTGGGTTGCTGCCGGCTACGAGCAGTACTTC
TRBV5-6,13,TRBJ2-3,many,-,CASSLAQPDTQYF,TGTGCCAGCAGCTTGGCACAGCCAGATACGCAGTATTTT
TRBV15,13,TRBJ1-2,-,-,CATSMSRERGYTF,TGTGCCACCAGCATGTCCAGGGAGCGGGGCTACACCTTC
TRBV6-1,15,TRBJ2-7,many,-,CASSRHESASYEQYF,TGTGCCAGCAGCCGACATGAGAGCGCCTCCTACGAGCAGTACTTC
TRBV30,14,TRBJ1-1,many,-,CAWSFRGPNTEAFF,TGTGCCTGGAGTTTCAGGGGCCCGAACACTGAAGCTTTCTTT
TRBV5-5,15,TRBJ2-5,many,TRBD2,CASSILAGATETQYF,TGTGCCAGCAGCATACTAGCGGGCGCCACCGAGACCCAGTACTTC
TRBV11-2,11,TRBJ2-1,few,-,CASSPGVMQFF,TGTGCCAGCAGCCCGGGGGTTATGCAGTTCTTC